This is a list of T cell receptor beta chains from one sample in a study of blood T cells in healthy people across ages. TCRdb recomputed calls from the 5' RACE reads with MiXCR, one row per CDR3 protein. The sample records about 1.4 million distinct CDR3 sequences, roughly 64% being singletons. Sequencing was carried out using blood. These TCRs come from a man aged 18 to 30 in good health. Each CDR3 is given with its conserved first and last residue. Each record gives: clone size, V gene, J gene, D gene, CDR3 DNA, CDR3 protein. A D gene is named only where the DNA matches it firmly. Only some rows state a clone size, as once, few, many or a class for expanded clones.

clone size: once
V gene: TRBV14
J gene: TRBJ1-1
D gene: NA
CDR3 DNA: TGTGCCAGCACCAGGACAGCCAACACTGAAGCTTTCTTT
CDR3 protein: CASTRTANTEAFF

clone size: NA
V gene: TRBV12-3/TRBV12-4
J gene: TRBJ2-5
D gene: TRBD2
CDR3 DNA: TGTGCCAGCACCCCTTCGGTTCAGCGGGGGGCCTCCCAAGAGACCCAGTACTTC
CDR3 protein: CASTPSVQRGASQETQYF

clone size: NA
V gene: TRBV5-1
J gene: TRBJ2-7
D gene: NA
CDR3 DNA: TGCGCCAGCAGCTTAAAGCCGTTAAGCGGAGGGAGCTACGAGCAGTACTTC
CDR3 protein: CASSLKPLSGGSYEQYF

clone size: NA
V gene: TRBV29-1
J gene: TRBJ2-1
D gene: NA
CDR3 DNA: TGCAGCGCCGCAACGGTGGCAGTAAGCCTGTACGAGCAGTTCTTC
CDR3 protein: CSAATVAVSLYEQFF

clone size: NA
V gene: TRBV28
J gene: TRBJ1-1
D gene: NA
CDR3 DNA: TGTGCCAGCAGTAGTTGGACGGGCGCGGAAGCTTTCTTT
CDR3 protein: CASSSWTGAEAFF

clone size: NA
V gene: TRBV14
J gene: TRBJ2-7
D gene: NA
CDR3 DNA: TGTGCCAGCAGCCCCCTTTGGGGGGTAACCTACGAGCAGTACTTC
CDR3 protein: CASSPLWGVTYEQYF

clone size: NA
V gene: TRBV11-2
J gene: TRBJ1-2
D gene: NA
CDR3 DNA: TGTGCCAGCAGCTTACCCGGGGTCGGCTACACCTTC
CDR3 protein: CASSLPGVGYTF

clone size: NA
V gene: TRBV4-1
J gene: TRBJ1-2
D gene: NA
CDR3 DNA: TGCGCCAGCAGCCAAATCCTAGGGCCTTCCCGGGAGGCAAACACCTTC
CDR3 protein: CASSQILGPSREANTF

clone size: NA
V gene: TRBV20-1
J gene: TRBJ2-7
D gene: TRBD2
CDR3 DNA: TGCAGTGCTAGTCCGGCCGGGGGGGATTCCTACGAGCAGTACTTC
CDR3 protein: CSASPAGGDSYEQYF

clone size: once
V gene: TRBV9
J gene: TRBJ2-7
D gene: TRBD2
CDR3 DNA: TGTGCCAGCAGCTCCGGACTAGCGGGGCAGTACTTC
CDR3 protein: CASSSGLAGQYF

clone size: few
V gene: TRBV4-2
J gene: TRBJ2-3
D gene: TRBD2
CDR3 DNA: TGTGCCAGCAGCCAAGACCCAGCGGGGAGTAAGGGCTGGGGCACAGATACGCAGTATTTT
CDR3 protein: CASSQDPAGSKGWGTDTQYF

clone size: NA
V gene: TRBV3-1
J gene: TRBJ2-6
D gene: NA
CDR3 DNA: TGTGCCAGCACCAGTGAAGGGACTGGGGCCAACGTCCTGACTTTC
CDR3 protein: CASTSEGTGANVLTF

clone size: NA
V gene: TRBV29-1
J gene: TRBJ2-7
D gene: NA
CDR3 DNA: TGCAGCGGGGAGACGGACAGATACTCTGGGAGGTACTTC
CDR3 protein: CSGETDRYSGRYF

clone size: few
V gene: TRBV4-1
J gene: TRBJ1-2
D gene: NA
CDR3 DNA: TGCGCCAGCAGCCAAGATGTAGCCGACTATGGCTACACCTTC
CDR3 protein: CASSQDVADYGYTF

clone size: NA
V gene: TRBV4-1
J gene: TRBJ1-1
D gene: TRBD1
CDR3 DNA: TGCGCCAGCAGCCCGCAGACAGGGAGCATGAACACTGAAGCTTTCTTT
CDR3 protein: CASSPQTGSMNTEAFF

clone size: few
V gene: TRBV27
J gene: TRBJ2-7
D gene: NA
CDR3 DNA: TGTGCCAGCAGTTTAACCACAGACTTTTTCGCCTACGAGCAGTACTTC
CDR3 protein: CASSLTTDFFAYEQYF

clone size: many
V gene: TRBV2
J gene: TRBJ2-7
D gene: TRBD1
CDR3 DNA: TGTGCCCTGACAGGGACAGACTCCTACGAGCAGTACTTC
CDR3 protein: CALTGTDSYEQYF

clone size: NA
V gene: TRBV10-3
J gene: TRBJ2-3
D gene: NA
CDR3 DNA: TGTGCCATCAGTGAGAACGGAGCTAGCACAGATACGCAGTATTTT
CDR3 protein: CAISENGASTDTQYF

clone size: NA
V gene: TRBV10-3
J gene: TRBJ2-2
D gene: NA
CDR3 DNA: TGTGCCATCAGAAGGGACCCGAACACCGGGGAGCTGTTTTTT
CDR3 protein: CAIRRDPNTGELFF

clone size: few
V gene: TRBV29-1
J gene: TRBJ2-5
D gene: NA
CDR3 DNA: TGCAGCGTCTTGGTTCTTGAGACCCAGTACTTC
CDR3 protein: CSVLVLETQYF

clone size: NA
V gene: TRBV4-3
J gene: TRBJ2-5
D gene: TRBD2
CDR3 DNA: TGCGCCAGCAGCCACCAAGCGGGGACCTCAGAGACCCAGTACTTC
CDR3 protein: CASSHQAGTSETQYF

clone size: NA
V gene: TRBV2
J gene: TRBJ2-5
D gene: NA
CDR3 DNA: TGTGCCAGCAGTGAAGTGCCAGGGTGGGAGACCCAGTACTTC
CDR3 protein: CASSEVPGWETQYF

clone size: NA
V gene: TRBV5-1
J gene: TRBJ2-1
D gene: NA
CDR3 DNA: TGCGCCAGCAGCCTAGCAGTAACTCAGACCTACAATGAGCAGTTCTTC
CDR3 protein: CASSLAVTQTYNEQFF

clone size: NA
V gene: TRBV25-1
J gene: TRBJ2-7
D gene: NA
CDR3 DNA: TGTGCCAGCAGTGAATACGGGCTCTACGAGCAGTACTTC
CDR3 protein: CASSEYGLYEQYF

clone size: NA
V gene: TRBV11-2
J gene: TRBJ2-3
D gene: NA
CDR3 DNA: TGTGCCAGCAGCTTAGCTGGCGGGATGTTCACAGATACGCAGTATTTT
CDR3 protein: CASSLAGGMFTDTQYF

clone size: NA
V gene: TRBV21-1
J gene: TRBJ1-5
D gene: NA
CDR3 DNA: TGTGCCAGCAGCAAATATCGAACACGGGATAGCAATCAGCCCCAGCATTTT
CDR3 protein: CASSKYRTRDSNQPQHF

clone size: few
V gene: TRBV20-1
J gene: TRBJ2-1
D gene: TRBD2
CDR3 DNA: TGCAGTGCTACAGCGGGGGACGGTAATGAGCAGTTCTTC
CDR3 protein: CSATAGDGNEQFF

clone size: NA
V gene: TRBV11-2
J gene: TRBJ2-5
D gene: NA
CDR3 DNA: TGTGCCAGCGACCCCTTTGCGGGACAAGAGACCCAGTACTTC
CDR3 protein: CASDPFAGQETQYF

clone size: NA
V gene: TRBV2
J gene: TRBJ2-2
D gene: NA
CDR3 DNA: TGTGCCAGCAAGGGGGTTACGAACACCGGGGAGCTGTTTTTT
CDR3 protein: CASKGVTNTGELFF

clone size: NA
V gene: TRBV4-2
J gene: TRBJ1-2
D gene: NA
CDR3 DNA: TGTGCCAGCAGCGTCGGGACATCGAACTATGGCTACACCTTC
CDR3 protein: CASSVGTSNYGYTF

clone size: NA
V gene: TRBV7-2
J gene: TRBJ2-5
D gene: TRBD2
CDR3 DNA: TGTGCCAGCAGCTTATCGGGGACTAAGGGCCTTTTAGAGCAGTACTTC
CDR3 protein: CASSLSGTKGLLEQYF

clone size: few
V gene: TRBV25-1
J gene: TRBJ2-7
D gene: TRBD2
CDR3 DNA: TGTGCCAGCAGTGAAAGTGGGGGGGTGGCCTACGAGCAGTACTTC
CDR3 protein: CASSESGGVAYEQYF

clone size: NA
V gene: TRBV5-1
J gene: TRBJ2-7
D gene: NA
CDR3 DNA: TGCGCCAGCAGCTTGCCCGAGGGTCCTTCCTACGAGCAGTACTTC
CDR3 protein: CASSLPEGPSYEQYF

clone size: few
V gene: TRBV6-6
J gene: TRBJ2-7
D gene: TRBD2
CDR3 DNA: TGTGCCAGCAGGCAGCGGGGGGTAAACTACGAGCAGTACTTC
CDR3 protein: CASRQRGVNYEQYF

clone size: NA
V gene: TRBV12-3/TRBV12-4
J gene: TRBJ1-2
D gene: TRBD1
CDR3 DNA: TGTGCCAGCAGGGGGGACAGTCCTAACTATGGCTACACCTTC
CDR3 protein: CASRGDSPNYGYTF

clone size: few
V gene: TRBV7-2
J gene: TRBJ2-4
D gene: TRBD2
CDR3 DNA: TGTGCCAGCAGCTTAGCTAGCGGGGGTCCCAAAAACATTCAGTACTTC
CDR3 protein: CASSLASGGPKNIQYF

clone size: few
V gene: TRBV27
J gene: TRBJ2-1
D gene: NA
CDR3 DNA: TGTGCCAGCAGTTCGGAGGGCGGAAACAATGAGCAGTTCTTC
CDR3 protein: CASSSEGGNNEQFF

clone size: few
V gene: TRBV27
J gene: TRBJ2-6
D gene: NA
CDR3 DNA: TGTGCCAGCAAAACCTCTGGGGCCAACGTCCTGACTTTC
CDR3 protein: CASKTSGANVLTF

clone size: few
V gene: TRBV5-1
J gene: TRBJ1-5
D gene: NA
CDR3 DNA: TGCGCCAGCAGCCCCAGGGTAGGGCAGCCCCAGCATTTT
CDR3 protein: CASSPRVGQPQHF

clone size: NA
V gene: TRBV6-5
J gene: TRBJ1-2
D gene: TRBD1
CDR3 DNA: TGTGCCAGCCGAGATGACAGGGCCTCCTGGGACGGTGGCTACACCTTC
CDR3 protein: CASRDDRASWDGGYTF

clone size: NA
V gene: TRBV7-2
J gene: TRBJ2-1
D gene: TRBD2
CDR3 DNA: TGTGCCAGCAGCGCCCCAGGAGCGGGAGGGCCCTCCCACAATGAGCAGTTCTTC
CDR3 protein: CASSAPGAGGPSHNEQFF

clone size: NA
V gene: TRBV6-1
J gene: TRBJ1-2
D gene: NA
CDR3 DNA: TGTGCCAGCAGTGAAGGGGTGACGCAGGTAGTCTATGGCTACACCTTC
CDR3 protein: CASSEGVTQVVYGYTF

clone size: NA
V gene: TRBV29-1
J gene: TRBJ2-7
D gene: NA
CDR3 DNA: TGCAGCGTTGAAGATCATGAGGGGCTGGCTTACGAGCAGTACTTC
CDR3 protein: CSVEDHEGLAYEQYF

clone size: NA
V gene: TRBV5-1
J gene: TRBJ1-1
D gene: NA
CDR3 DNA: TGCGCCAGCAGCTTGGGGGGATGGGGGGGTACTGAAGCTTTCTTT
CDR3 protein: CASSLGGWGGTEAFF

clone size: NA
V gene: TRBV5-1
J gene: TRBJ2-1
D gene: NA
CDR3 DNA: TGCGCCAGCTGGGGTTACGGCAGGGAGGATAATGAGCAGTTCTTC
CDR3 protein: CASWGYGREDNEQFF

clone size: NA
V gene: TRBV25-1
J gene: TRBJ1-2
D gene: NA
CDR3 DNA: TGTGCCAGCAGTGATGGAGTGGCGGGTAGATATGGCTACACCTTC
CDR3 protein: CASSDGVAGRYGYTF

clone size: few
V gene: TRBV7-9
J gene: TRBJ2-7
D gene: NA
CDR3 DNA: TGTGCCAGCAGCCCAGTCTCTGTCCACTCCTACGAGCAGTACTTC
CDR3 protein: CASSPVSVHSYEQYF

clone size: NA
V gene: TRBV11-1
J gene: TRBJ2-3
D gene: TRBD2
CDR3 DNA: TGTGCCAGCAGTCAGCCCATCAGCGGGGGGACAGATACGCAGTATTTT
CDR3 protein: CASSQPISGGTDTQYF

clone size: NA
V gene: TRBV4-1
J gene: TRBJ2-3
D gene: NA
CDR3 DNA: TGCGCCAGCAGCCAAGTAGACGACAGGAGAGATACGCAGTATTTT
CDR3 protein: CASSQVDDRRDTQYF

clone size: NA
V gene: TRBV3-1
J gene: TRBJ1-2
D gene: TRBD1
CDR3 DNA: TGTGCCAGCAGCCATTTTGATCAGGGGGACCGTAATGGCTACACCTTC
CDR3 protein: CASSHFDQGDRNGYTF

clone size: NA
V gene: TRBV5-1
J gene: TRBJ2-2
D gene: TRBD2
CDR3 DNA: TGCGCCAGCAGCTTGGGGACTAGCGGGAGGGCCGTTGCCGGGGAGCTGTTTTTT
CDR3 protein: CASSLGTSGRAVAGELFF

clone size: NA
V gene: TRBV29-1
J gene: TRBJ2-7
D gene: NA
CDR3 DNA: TGCAGCGTTGTGGCAGGGGAGATCTCCTACGAGCAGTACTTC
CDR3 protein: CSVVAGEISYEQYF